One and the same sample provided the 9 T cell receptor beta chains below, sequenced in a study of tumor-infiltrating lymphocytes in localized non-small cell lung cancer. Libraries were prepared by immunoSEQ multiplex PCR; TCRdb keeps only in-frame clonotypes and omits some of them. The sample contains 4,500 to 7,000 clones, about four fifths of which appear only once. The specimen was lung tumor tissue. The receptor set was obtained from a human donor with non-small cell lung cancer.

The chain recombines TRBV5-1 with TRBJ2-2; D not resolved. This CDR3 has 15 amino acids. CDR1 is SGHRS and CDR2 is YFSETQ in the germline V gene. V lost 2 bases, J lost 5 bases, and 13 bases lay in between. The CDR3 DNA reads TGCGCCAGCAGCTTTCTAGTGGGCGAGACCGGGGAGCTGTTTTTT. Amino acids: CASSFLVGETGELFF. The full variable domain, in which reference TRBV5-1 and TRBJ2-2 provide the parts outside the CDR3, is KAGVTQTPRYLIKTRGQQVTLSCSPISGHRSVSWYQQTPGQGLQFLFEYFSETQRNKGNFPGRFSGRQFSNSRSEMNVSTLELGDSALYLCASSFLVGETGELFFGEGSRLTVL.

The count of this clone is one. The chain employs TRBV7-6 and TRBJ2-2; tentative D call: TRBD1 (5 bases). This CDR3 is built from 15 residues. Germline loops: CDR1 SGHVS, CDR2 FNYEAQ. Trimming shortened V by 6 bases and J by 6 bases, and 17 bases separated the two germline ends. As DNA, the CDR3 is TGTGCCAGCAGTCTTCCGACAGTCTCCGCCGGGGAGCTGTTTTTT. It specifies CASSLPTVSAGELFF.

V is TRBV19 and J is TRBJ2-6, with D perhaps matching TRBD1 or TRBD2 (5 bases each). The CDR3 extends over 15 amino acids. Germline V gives CDR1 LNHDA, CDR2 SQIVND (reference sequence). With 3 bases removed from V and 2 bases from J, the gap between germline ends came to 8 bases. The CDR3 loop is CASSIWDPGANVLTF. In DNA form, the CDR3 reads TGTGCCAGTAGTATTTGGGACCCTGGGGCCAACGTCCTGACTTTC.

V and J are TRBV27 and TRBJ2-3, with 11 bases identical to TRBD1. Germline V gene data show CDR1 as MNHEY and CDR2 as SMNVEV (reference sequence). Losses at the gene ends were 4 bases for V and 4 bases for J; bases not matched to a gene: 4. The CDR3 contains 15 residues. The chain's CDR3 is CASSSDRGQADTQYF. CDR3 nucleotides: TGTGCCAGCAGTTCGGACAGGGGGCAGGCAGATACGCAGTATTTT.

The rearrangement uses TRBV29-1 and TRBJ2-7, with D perhaps TRBD1 (6 bases). Deletions cut 4 bases from V and 6 bases from J, with 16 bases between. The CDR3 contains 13 residues. From germline, CDR1 is SQVTM and CDR2 ANQGSEA. CDR3 loop: CSVGSGEDSEQYF. Here the CDR3 DNA reads TGCAGCGTTGGCTCAGGGGAAGACTCCGAGCAGTACTTC.

The chain recombines TRBV4-1 with TRBJ1-2; 10 bases are a match to TRBD1. The CDR3 spans 17 residues. V lost 3 bases and J lost 4; bases outside the gene matches: 11. The germline V gene has CDR1 MGHRA and CDR2 YSYEKL. The CDR3 reads CASSQTPGTGATYGYTF. The CDR3 coding sequence is TGCGCCAGCAGCCAGACCCCCGGGACAGGGGCGACCTATGGCTACACCTTC.

The chain couples TRBV27 to TRBJ2-3, with D possibly being TRBD2 (6 bases). The CDR3 has 19 residues. From germline, CDR1 is MNHEY and CDR2 SMNVEV (reference sequence). V dropped 2 bases and J dropped 0 bases, with 21 bases sitting between them. DNA for the CDR3: TGTGCCAGCAGTTTAGGCGCGGGGCGAGGGGTGTACAGCACAGATACGCAGTATTTT. It translates to CASSLGAGRGVYSTDTQYF.

This clone turned up a few times. The chain carries TRBV29-1 and TRBJ1-2; 7 bases fit TRBD1. V shed 4 bases and J 4 bases; nucleotides not matched to a gene: 6. The CDR3 contains 13 residues. CDR1 and CDR2 (germline): SQVTM, ANQGSEA. The CDR3 DNA reads TGCAGCGTTGTAAAGGGGGCAAGCTATGGCTACACCTTC. Translation gives CSVVKGASYGYTF.

The chain couples TRBV18 to TRBJ2-2; 12 bases fit TRBD2. This CDR3 is 15 amino acids long. J was trimmed by 5 bases and V by 5 bases; bases with no gene match: 3. Germline V gene sequence: CDR1 KGHSH, CDR2 LQKENI. The DNA for the CDR3 is TGTGCCAGCTCATTCGGGACTAGCGGGACCGGGGAGCTGTTTTTT. The encoded protein is CASSFGTSGTGELFF.